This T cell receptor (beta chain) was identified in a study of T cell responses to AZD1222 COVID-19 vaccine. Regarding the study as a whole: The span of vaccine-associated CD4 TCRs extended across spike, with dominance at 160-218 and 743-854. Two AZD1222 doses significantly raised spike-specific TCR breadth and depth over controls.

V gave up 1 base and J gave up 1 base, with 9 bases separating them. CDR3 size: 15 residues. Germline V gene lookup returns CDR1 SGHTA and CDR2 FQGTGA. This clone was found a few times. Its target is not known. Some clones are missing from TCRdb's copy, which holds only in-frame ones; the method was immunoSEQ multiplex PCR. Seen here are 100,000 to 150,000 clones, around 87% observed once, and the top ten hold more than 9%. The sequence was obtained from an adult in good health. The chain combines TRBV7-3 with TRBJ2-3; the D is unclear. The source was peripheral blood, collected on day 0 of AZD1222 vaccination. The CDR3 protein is CASSLSSRRTDTQYF. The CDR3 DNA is TGTGCCAGCAGCTTAAGTTCGCGGCGCACAGATACGCAGTATTTT.